These 22 T cell receptor beta chains came from one sample sequenced in a study of T cell responses to AZD1222 COVID-19 vaccine. Repertoires were generated with immunoSEQ multiplex PCR, while TCRdb's copy carries only in-frame clones and drops some. The sample contains around 100,000 clones, around nine tenths of which appear only once. The material was peripheral blood, obtained on day 0 of AZD1222 vaccination. Receptors were obtained from an adult in good health.

This chain joins TRBV7-3 and TRBJ2-3; the D call may be TRBD1 or TRBD2 (5 bases each). Trimming stripped 2 bases from V and 0 bases from J, with 12 bases between. Germline V CDR1 and CDR2: SGHTA, FQGTGA. The CDR3 covers 16 residues. In nucleotides, the CDR3 is TGTGCCAGCAGCTTAGGGACCGAGTTGAGCACAGATACGCAGTATTTT. Its translation: CASSLGTELSTDTQYF.

This chain uses TRBV10-3 with TRBJ2-6; possibly TRBD2 for D (5 bases). The ends were cut back, 3 bases at V and 4 bases at J, with 10 bases in the middle. Germline CDR1 is ENHRY and CDR2 is SYGVKD. The CDR3 is 15 amino acids. The CDR3 loop reads CAISDTGIGANVLTF. The CDR3, as DNA: TGTGCCATCAGTGATACGGGGATCGGGGCCAACGTCCTGACTTTC.

V is TRBV18 and J is TRBJ1-1, with a possible D match to TRBD1 (6 bases). The ends were cut back, 2 bases at V and 1 base at J, with 14 bases in the middle. Per the germline V gene, CDR1 is KGHSH and CDR2 is LQKENI. The CDR3 runs 16 residues. The CDR3 DNA is TGTGCCAGCTCACCAGTGGGACAAGGGGGGAACACTGAAGCTTTCTTT. Protein sequence: CASSPVGQGGNTEAFF.

V is TRBV2 and J is TRBJ2-3, with TRBD1 as a possible D gene (6 bases). V was clipped by 7 bases and J by 1 base, with 12 bases between them. The CDR3 loop spans 14 amino acids. The germline V gene encodes CDR1 SNHLY and CDR2 FYNNEI. CDR3 sequence: CASIYRVRTDTQYF. The CDR3 DNA reads as TGTGCCAGCATTTACAGGGTGCGCACAGATACGCAGTATTTT.

In DNA form, the CDR3 reads TGCAGTGCTAGTTGGGGACCAGAGACCCAGTACTTC. Translated: CSASWGPETQYF. The rearrangement links TRBV20-1 to TRBJ2-5; either TRBD1 or TRBD2 may fit D (5 bases each). Germline V gives CDR1 DFQATT, CDR2 SNEGSKA (reference sequence). The length of the CDR3 is 12 residues. With 3 bases removed from V and 4 bases from J, the gap between germline ends came to 9 bases.

The rearrangement uses TRBV7-8 and TRBJ1-1; D might be TRBD1 (5 bases). The length of the CDR3 is 13 residues. Germline loops: CDR1 SGHVS, CDR2 FQNEAQ. V lost 5 bases, J lost 8 bases, and 15 bases lay in between. The CDR3 sequence is CASSRGVNHEAFF. CDR3 nucleotide sequence: TGTGCCAGCAGCCGGGGGGTAAATCACGAAGCTTTCTTT.

V is TRBV2 and J is TRBJ2-5; D remains unclear. With 0 bases removed from V and 2 bases from J, the gap between germline ends came to 16 bases. The CDR3 totals 17 residues. Germline CDR1 is SNHLY and CDR2 is FYNNEI. In nucleotides, the CDR3 is TGTGCCAGCAGTGAAGCGGCTGGGTCCAACCTACAAGAGACCCAGTACTTC. Translating gives CASSEAAGSNLQETQYF.

CDR3 region: CAISVGTADSPLHF. Written as DNA, the CDR3 is TGTGCCATCAGTGTCGGGACAGCGGATTCACCCCTCCACTTT. The chain is built from TRBV10-3 and TRBJ1-6; 7 bases map to TRBD1. Losses at the gene ends were 4 bases for V and 8 bases for J; bases not matched to a gene: 5. The CDR3 runs to 14 residues. From germline, CDR1 is ENHRY and CDR2 SYGVKD.

The chain has TRBV5-1 and TRBJ2-2; TRBD2 might be the D (6 bases). Germline V CDR1 and CDR2: SGHRS, YFSETQ. Trimming removed 2 bases at V and 0 bases at J, with 11 bases between. CDR3 length equals 16 residues. The CDR3 DNA reads TGCGCCAGCAGCTTCATGGCGGGGTCGAACACCGGGGAGCTGTTTTTT. Amino acids: CASSFMAGSNTGELFF.

This rearrangement joins TRBV2 to TRBJ2-3, with D possibly being TRBD1 (6 bases). This CDR3 is 15 amino acids long. Germline V gene data show CDR1 as SNHLY and CDR2 as FYNNEI. V lost 6 bases and J lost 0, with 13 bases in between. The CDR3 spells CASRLQGSSTDTQYF. CDR3 coding DNA: TGTGCCAGCAGGCTTCAGGGGTCAAGCACAGATACGCAGTATTTT.

The V and J genes are TRBV5-1 and TRBJ2-7; D gene uncertain. V lost 0 bases, J lost 6 bases, and 7 bases lay in between. The length of the CDR3 is 12 residues. Germline CDR1 reads SGHRS; CDR2 reads YFSETQ. The CDR3 DNA is TGCGCCAGCAGCTTGGAAGGGCTCGAGCAGTACTTC. Protein sequence: CASSLEGLEQYF.

V gene TRBV19 combines with J gene TRBJ1-1; D is unresolved. Germline CDR1 LNHDA, CDR2 SQIVND (reference sequence). The CDR3 extends over 13 amino acids. Trimming took off 4 bases at V and 3 bases at J, with 9 bases between the two ends. The CDR3 sequence is CASSRSWDTEAFF. In DNA, the CDR3 is TGTGCCAGTAGTAGATCATGGGACACTGAAGCTTTCTTT.

This clone was detected only a few times. The chain couples TRBV11-2 to TRBJ2-5; TRBD2 matches 12 bases. The CDR3 sequence is 17 residues long. The junction had 5 bases not matched to a gene; V was cut back by 2 bases and J by 1 base. Germline loops: CDR1 SGHAT, CDR2 FQNNGV. CDR3 sequence (DNA): TGTGCCAGCAGCTTAAGGACTAGCGGGACCGTCCAAGAGACCCAGTACTTC. This codes for CASSLRTSGTVQETQYF.

The chain is built from TRBV7-2 and TRBJ2-3, with a weak D call TRBD2 (6 bases). The germline V and J ends were trimmed by 2 bases and 5 bases, with 17 bases remaining between them. The CDR3 loop spans 16 amino acids. CDR1 and CDR2 (germline): SGHTA, FQGNSA. This CDR3 is CASSLNSGRGQDTQYF. The CDR3 coding sequence is TGTGCCAGCAGCTTAAATTCCGGGAGAGGGCAAGATACGCAGTATTTT. Variable domain in full (rest from reference TRBV7-2 and TRBJ2-3): GAGVSQSPSNKVTEKGKDVELRCDPISGHTALYWYRQSLGQGLEFLIYFQGNSAPDKSGLPSDRFSAERTGGSVSTLTIQRTQQEDSAVYLCASSLNSGRGQDTQYFGPGTRLTVL.

The J gene is TRBJ2-3, the V gene TRBV9; 13 bases align to TRBD2. V was clipped by 3 bases and J by 0 bases; unmatched bases: 13. CDR3 length: 20 residues. Germline assignment: CDR1 SGDLS and CDR2 YYNGEE. The CDR3 reads CASSETSGGQTSFSTDTQYF. In DNA, the CDR3 is TGTGCCAGCAGCGAGACTAGCGGGGGGCAGACTTCCTTTAGCACAGATACGCAGTATTTT.

The rearrangement uses TRBV7-8 and TRBJ1-2; 9 bases are a match to TRBD1. From germline, CDR1 is SGHVS and CDR2 FQNEAQ. The CDR3 loop spans 14 amino acids. Losses at the gene ends were 1 base for V and 7 bases for J; bases not matched to a gene: 4. The CDR3 loop is CASSLGDRDRGYTF. In DNA, the CDR3 is TGTGCCAGCAGCTTAGGGGACAGGGATCGTGGCTACACCTTC.

The chain recombines TRBV5-1 with TRBJ2-7, with 8 bases matching TRBD1. V trimming: 0 bases; J trimming: 0 bases; junction bases outside the gene matches: 8. The CDR3 is 17 amino acids. Germline assignment: CDR1 SGHRS and CDR2 YFSETQ. DNA of the CDR3: TGCGCCAGCAGCTTGGGGGCAGGGGGCTTAGGCTCCTACGAGCAGTACTTC. Its protein product is CASSLGAGGLGSYEQYF.

The rearrangement joins TRBV7-2 to TRBJ2-7, with 8 bases aligning to TRBD2. Trimming cost V 5 bases and J 4 bases; bases outside gene matches: 4. The CDR3 contains 13 residues. Germline CDR1 and CDR2: SGHTA and FQGNSA. As DNA, the CDR3 is TGTGCCAGCAGCGGTAGCGGGAATTACGAGCAGTACTTC. Residues: CASSGSGNYEQYF.

V usage is TRBV24-1 and J usage is TRBJ2-7; D is undetermined. The germline V gene encodes CDR1 KGHDR and CDR2 SFDVKD. The length of the CDR3 is 13 residues. V gave up 3 bases and J gave up 3 bases, with 8 bases separating them. The CDR3 nucleotides read TGTGCCACCAGTGATACCGGTGGCTACGAGCAGTACTTC. Its protein product is CATSDTGGYEQYF.

The chain recombines TRBV5-4 with TRBJ1-4; D unclear. The CDR3 contains 13 residues. Per the germline V gene, CDR1 is SGHNT and CDR2 is YYREEE (reference sequence). Trimming pared 1 base from V and 7 bases from J, leaving 8 bases between. The CDR3 region is CASSLKGIEKLFF. CDR3 sequence (DNA): TGTGCCAGCAGCTTGAAAGGGATTGAAAAACTGTTTTTT.

This sequence joins TRBV10-3 and TRBJ1-2; D is ambiguous. The CDR3 runs to 14 residues. Trimming took 2 bases from V and 7 from J, leaving 14 bases between them. Germline CDR1 is ENHRY and CDR2 is SYGVKD. DNA for the CDR3: TGTGCCATCAGTGAGATTCAGAGTCTAGGTGGCTACACCTTC. Protein: CAISEIQSLGGYTF.

This chain uses TRBV3-1 (or the pseudogene TRBV3-2) with TRBJ2-5; 7 bases fit TRBD2. CDR1 LGHDT and CDR2 YNNKEL come from the germline V gene (reference sequence). Trimming removed 8 bases from V and 3 bases from J; junction bases left unmatched: 6. The CDR3 has 13 residues. The CDR3 spells CASEGGGEETQYF. In nucleotides, the CDR3 is TGTGCCAGCGAGGGCGGGGGAGAAGAGACCCAGTACTTC.